The source of this TCR beta chain is a study of OX40 agonist ivuxolimab in advanced cancers. Points on this clone: Antigen unknown.

Blood samples were obtained at baseline, cycle 4 day 1, and cycle 7 day 1. Whole-study findings and limits: Some nonresponders likewise displayed low normalized T-cell clonal expansion.

Here immunoSEQ multiplex PCR was the method, and the copy in TCRdb shows in-frame clones only, minus some. Here the sample spans tens of thousands of clones, about 91% being singletons. The sequences come from CD4+ or CD8+ T cells sorted from blood, collected in a trial of the OX40 agonist ivuxolimab. The source is an adult with an advanced solid tumor such as melanoma, head and neck, liver or kidney cancer.

The CDR3 DNA sequence: TGTGCCAGCAGCTCGAGGTCCGAAAACATTCAGTACTTC. Translated: CASSSRSENIQYF. The chain couples TRBV11-2 to TRBJ2-4; D gene uncertain. This CDR3 comprises 13 residues. Trimming left V 4 bases short and J 5 bases short, with 9 bases between. Germline V gene data show CDR1 as SGHAT and CDR2 as FQNNGV.